Presented here are 25 T cell receptor beta chains from one specimen sequenced in a study of human T cells and chemical hapten exposure. TCRdb processed the RACE reads anew with MiXCR; each CDR3 protein has one entry. The sample shows over 85,000 distinct CDR3 sequences, over 10% of them seen only once. Time point reported: patch test 1, 2 weeks after DPC sensitization. The treatment here: therapeutic diphenylcyclopropenone sensitization with weekly scalp DPC. Sequencing was performed on whole blood, taken in connection with sensitization to the hapten diphenylcyclopropenone (DPC). These receptors were taken from a woman aged 40 to 50 with alopecia areata. Some clones in this sample may be carry-over from other donors' samples.

The CDR3 loop is CASSFGVAGASDYNEQFF. The CDR3 DNA reads TGTGCCAGCAGCTTTGGGGTAGCGGGAGCCTCTGACTACAATGAGCAGTTCTTC. J is TRBJ2-1 and V is TRBV11-3; 9 bases align to TRBD2. This CDR3 has 18 residues. CDR1 and CDR2 (germline): SGHNT, YENEEA. V lost 3 bases and J lost 3; bases outside the gene matches: 12.

The rearrangement links TRBV7-9 to TRBJ1-3; D is unclear. The CDR3 has 14 residues. Trimming stripped 3 bases from V and 0 bases from J, with 6 bases between. The germline gives CDR1 SEHNR, CDR2 FQNEAQ (reference sequence). The chain's CDR3 is CASSFSVSGNTIYF. The CDR3 DNA is TGTGCCAGCAGCTTTTCCGTCTCTGGAAACACCATATATTTT.

The V and J genes are TRBV25-1 and TRBJ2-1, with 11 bases lining up with TRBD2. The CDR3 sequence is 17 residues long. Germline assignment: CDR1 MGHDK and CDR2 SYGVNS. The V segment lost 5 bases and the J segment 6 bases; nucleotides outside the gene matches: 12. The CDR3 spells CASSHLTSGRRGNEQFF. DNA for the CDR3: TGTGCCAGCAGTCACCTCACTAGCGGGAGACGGGGCAATGAGCAGTTCTTC.

The chain links TRBV12-3 or TRBV12-4 to TRBJ1-4; D not resolved. The CDR3 extends over 12 amino acids. V lost 2 bases to trimming and J lost 7 bases, with 5 bases between them. The CDR3 DNA reads as TGTGCCAGCAGTTTAAGGGCTGAAAAACTGTTTTTT. It yields the protein CASSLRAEKLFF.

This clonotype has at least ten counts. CDR3 sequence: CASSQGRGPATNEKLFF. CDR3 DNA sequence: TGTGCCAGCAGCCAAGGACGCGGGCCTGCAACTAATGAAAAACTGTTTTTT. J is TRBJ1-4 and V is TRBV4-2, with unresolved D. Deletions cut 1 base from V and 0 bases from J, with 12 bases between. The CDR3 runs to 17 residues. The germline V gene has CDR1 LGHNA and CDR2 YNFKEQ.

This clonotype showed up just a few times. This rearrangement joins TRBV20-1 to TRBJ2-2, with a weak D call TRBD1 (5 bases). The CDR3 loop spans 15 amino acids. The germline CDR1 and CDR2 sequences are DFQATT and SNEGSKA (reference sequence). Trimming removed 6 bases at V and 0 bases at J, with 14 bases between. The CDR3 DNA reads TGCAGTGCCCAGGGTCTATCCGCGAACACCGGGGAGCTGTTTTTT. Amino acids: CSAQGLSANTGELFF.

The V and J genes are TRBV28 and TRBJ1-4, with TRBD1 matching over 7 bases. CDR1 is MDHEN and CDR2 is SYDVKM in the germline V gene. V lost 7 bases to trimming and J lost 3 bases; unmatched junction nucleotides: 5. The CDR3 consists of 14 residues. The CDR3 loop reads CASKAGTANEKLFF. The CDR3 region has the DNA TGTGCCAGCAAAGCCGGGACAGCTAATGAAAAACTGTTTTTT.

The chain recombines TRBV28 with TRBJ1-2; 9 bases map to TRBD1. From germline, CDR1 is MDHEN and CDR2 SYDVKM. Trimming took 11 bases from V and 8 from J; bases not matched to a gene: 12. The CDR3 length is 13 residues. The CDR3 DNA sequence: TGTGCCGGCAACGCCGGGACAGGGAACGGCTACACCTTC. This translates into CAGNAGTGNGYTF.

The sample holds many counts of this clonotype. The chain employs TRBV6-2 or TRBV6-3 and TRBJ2-1; unclear D gene. The CDR3 length is 14 residues. Germline V gene lookup returns CDR1 MNHEY and CDR2 SVGEGT. Trimming stripped 2 bases from V and 4 bases from J, with 9 bases between. The CDR3 sequence is CASSYESAYNEQFF. The CDR3 DNA is TGTGCCAGCAGTTACGAAAGCGCTTACAATGAGCAGTTCTTC.

This clonotype has a handful of counts. The genes are TRBV9 and TRBJ2-2; D gene unclear. The V gene's germline CDR1 is SGDLS and CDR2 YYNGEE. V was shortened by 2 bases and J by 9 bases, with 17 bases between the two germline ends. The CDR3 contains 15 residues. The CDR3: CASSVSVSPSRELFF. The CDR3 DNA is TGTGCCAGCAGCGTGAGCGTCAGTCCCTCCCGGGAGCTGTTTTTT.

This clonotype appeared a few times. CDR3 residues: CASSPGTGVDEQFF. The CDR3 DNA reads TGTGCCAGCAGCCCCGGGACGGGTGTCGATGAGCAGTTCTTC. The chain carries TRBV11-2 and TRBJ2-1; D tentatively reads TRBD1 or TRBD2 (5 bases each). The V end was cut by 5 bases, the J end by 8 bases, with 16 bases between. The CDR3 loop spans 14 amino acids. The germline CDR1 and CDR2 sequences are SGHAT and FQNNGV. Using reference TRBV11-2 and TRBJ2-1 for the parts outside the CDR3, the full variable domain is EAGVAQSPRYKIIEKRQSVAFWCNPISGHATLYWYQQILGQGPKLLIQFQNNGVVDDSQLPKDRFSAERLKGVDSTLKIQPAKLEDSAVYLCASSPGTGVDEQFFGPGTRLTVL.

This clonotype was counted only a few times. The chain couples TRBV20-1 to TRBJ2-3, with 10 bases identical to TRBD2. The trim removed 3 bases at V and 4 bases at J, leaving 16 bases unmatched. Germline CDR1 is DFQATT and CDR2 is SNEGSKA (reference sequence). The length of the CDR3 is 18 residues. CDR3 nucleotides: TGCAGTGCTAGGGTCGGTGCAGTTGAGGGGACTAGCGCAGATACGCAGTATTTT. Residues: CSARVGAVEGTSADTQYF.

The V gene is TRBV11-2, the J gene TRBJ1-1; the D is unclear. V was shortened by 6 bases and J by 2 bases, with 7 bases between the two germline ends. This CDR3 contains 12 residues. Looked up from germline, CDR1 is SGHAT and CDR2 is FQNNGV. The CDR3 region has the DNA TGTGCCAGCAGTCCCGTCAACACTGAAGCTTTCTTT. Its translation is CASSPVNTEAFF.

This clonotype has a count of ten or more. This chain's CDR3 is CASSPAGLMNTEAFF. Written as DNA, the CDR3 is TGTGCCAGCAGCCCCGCGGGACTGATGAACACTGAAGCTTTCTTT. The chain is built from TRBV7-6 and TRBJ1-1, with a tentative D call TRBD1 (5 bases). V was shortened by 5 bases and J by 0 bases, with 13 bases between the two germline ends. This CDR3 region has 15 residues. Germline-derived CDR1 and CDR2 are SGHVS and FNYEAQ. Using reference TRBV7-6 and TRBJ1-1 for the parts outside the CDR3, the full variable domain is GAGVSQSPRYKVTKRGQDVALRCDPISGHVSLYWYRQALGQGPEFLTYFNYEAQQDKSGLPNDRFSAERPEGSISTLTIQRTEQRDSAMYRCASSPAGLMNTEAFFGQGTRLTVV.

This clonotype has a count of ten or more. The chain combines TRBV7-2 with TRBJ2-1; 10 bases fit TRBD1. The CDR3 totals 18 residues. Germline V gene sequence: CDR1 SGHTA, CDR2 FQGNSA. V lost 2 bases to trimming and J lost 1 base; unmatched junction nucleotides: 8. CDR3 sequence (DNA): TGTGCCAGCAGCTTACCGCAGTGGGACAGGGGTTCCTACAATGAGCAGTTCTTC. Its protein is CASSLPQWDRGSYNEQFF.

The rearrangement joins TRBV28 to TRBJ2-3; possible D gene TRBD1, 6 bases. The germline CDR1 and CDR2 sequences are MDHEN and SYDVKM. Deletions cut 8 bases from V and 8 bases from J, with 17 bases between. The CDR3 sequence is 13 residues long. The CDR3 region has the DNA TGTGCCAGCGGAGGTGGTTGGGGGCTTACGCAGTATTTT. This gives the protein CASGGGWGLTQYF.

The chain is built from TRBV29-1 and TRBJ1-6, with D maybe TRBD1 (5 bases). Trimming cost V 7 bases and J 4 bases, with 11 bases left between them. This CDR3 comprises 13 residues. Germline CDR1 reads SQVTM; CDR2 reads ANQGSEA. The CDR3 DNA follows: TGCAGCGCCCTGACAGATTATAATTCACCCCTCCACTTT. It specifies CSALTDYNSPLHF.

This clonotype was seen a handful of times. CDR3 sequence (DNA): TGTGCCAAGACCGGGACATCTTATAATTCACCCCTCCACTTT. This translates into CAKTGTSYNSPLHF. The rearrangement uses TRBV21-1 and TRBJ1-6; the table's D call, TRBD1, has no DNA check behind it. TRBV21-1 is a recognized pseudogene. This CDR3 has 14 residues.

At least ten counts were recorded for this clonotype. The V and J genes are TRBV7-9 and TRBJ1-4, with unresolved D. CDR1 and CDR2 (germline): SEHNR, FQNEAQ (reference sequence). Trimming stripped 2 bases from V and 11 bases from J, with 15 bases between. CDR3 length: 14 residues. The CDR3 nucleotides read TGTGCCAGCAGCTTAATGGCACCTGCGGGGAAACTGTTTTTT. Translation gives CASSLMAPAGKLFF.

This clonotype was counted between two and nine times. The CDR3 sequence: CASSLGFQGEAFF. CDR3 nucleotide sequence: TGTGCCAGCAGCTTAGGGTTCCAGGGCGAAGCTTTCTTT. The rearrangement uses TRBV11-3 and TRBJ1-1, with TRBD1 as a possible D gene (5 bases). Germline V gives CDR1 SGHNT, CDR2 YENEEA. V was trimmed by 1 base and J by 8 bases, leaving 11 bases between them. CDR3 length: 13 amino acids. The entire variable domain, with the rest obtained from reference TRBV11-3 and TRBJ1-1, is as follows: EAGVVQSPRYKIIEKKQPVAFWCNPISGHNTLYWYLQNLGQGPELLIRYENEEAVDDSQLPKDRFSAERLKGVDSTLKIQPAELGDSAVYLCASSLGFQGEAFFGQGTRLTVV.

The rearrangement joins TRBV2 to TRBJ2-1; D gene ambiguous. The CDR3 is 13 residues long. Germline V gene data show CDR1 as SNHLY and CDR2 as FYNNEI. The V gene lost 6 bases and the J gene lost 5 bases, with 11 bases spanning the gap. The CDR3 reads CASSYYPDNEQFF. Here the CDR3 DNA reads TGTGCCAGCAGCTACTACCCCGACAATGAGCAGTTCTTC.

This chain joins TRBV5-1 and TRBJ1-6, with unresolved D. V was trimmed by 0 bases and J by 12 bases, leaving 7 bases between them. The germline gives CDR1 SGHRS, CDR2 YFSETQ. This CDR3 spans 12 amino acids. The CDR3 protein is CASSLDGKPLHF. CDR3 in DNA: TGCGCCAGCAGCTTGGATGGCAAACCCCTCCACTTT.

This chain joins TRBV5-6 and TRBJ1-4; a possible D gene is TRBD1 (5 bases). The ends were cut back, 3 bases at V and 5 bases at J, with 14 bases in the middle. In germline, CDR1 is SGHDT, CDR2 YYEEEE. The CDR3 extends over 15 amino acids. This CDR3 is CASSYTGTINEKLFF. CDR3 sequence (DNA): TGTGCCAGCAGCTACACCGGGACGATCAATGAAAAACTGTTTTTT.

This clonotype turned up a few times. The gene calls are TRBV7-6 and TRBJ2-2, with 12 bases identical to TRBD2. The germline CDR1 and CDR2 sequences are SGHVS and FNYEAQ. Trimming cost V 5 bases and J 6 bases; bases outside gene matches: 7. This CDR3 has 16 amino acids. The CDR3 DNA reads TGTGCCAGCAGCACCAGACTAGCGGGGGAACCCGGGGAGCTGTTTTTT. Protein sequence: CASSTRLAGEPGELFF.

The sample holds a few counts of this clonotype. This chain connects TRBV30 to TRBJ2-5; possibly TRBD1 for D (5 bases). In germline, CDR1 is GTSNPN, CDR2 SVGIG (reference sequence). The CDR3 runs 12 residues. The V end was cut by 4 bases, the J end by 3 bases, with 9 bases between. The CDR3 is CAWNPGKETQYF. The CDR3 DNA is TGTGCCTGGAATCCAGGGAAAGAGACCCAGTACTTC.